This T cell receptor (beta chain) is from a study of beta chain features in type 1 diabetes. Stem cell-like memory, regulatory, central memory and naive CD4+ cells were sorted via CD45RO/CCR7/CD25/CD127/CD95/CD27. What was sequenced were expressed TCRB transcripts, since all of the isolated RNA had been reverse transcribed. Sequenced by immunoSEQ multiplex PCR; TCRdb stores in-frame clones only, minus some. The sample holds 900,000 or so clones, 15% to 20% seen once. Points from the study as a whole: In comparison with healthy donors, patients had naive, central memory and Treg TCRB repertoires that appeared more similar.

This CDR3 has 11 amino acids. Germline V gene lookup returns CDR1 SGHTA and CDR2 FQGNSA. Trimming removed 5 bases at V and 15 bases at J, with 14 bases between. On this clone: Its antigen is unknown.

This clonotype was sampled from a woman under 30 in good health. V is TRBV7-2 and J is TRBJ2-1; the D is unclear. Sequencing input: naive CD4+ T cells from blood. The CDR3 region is CASSDSSRRFF. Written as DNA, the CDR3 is TGTGCCAGCAGCGATAGCAGCAGGCGGTTCTTC. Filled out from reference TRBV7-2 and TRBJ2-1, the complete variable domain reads GAGVSQSPSNKVTEKGKDVELRCDPISGHTALYWYRQSLGQGLEFLIYFQGNSAPDKSGLPSDRFSAERTGGSVSTLTIQRTQQEDSAVYLCASSDSSRRFFGPGTRLTVL.